This T cell receptor (beta chain) was captured by sequencing in a study of blood T cell repertoires in COVID-19 (dated by TCRdb to the early 2020s). For the study in its entirety: Samples from collaborators originated in the United States, Italy and Spain and spanned both the acute and convalescent phases of COVID-19. The prospective study material was composed of cDNA or gDNA derived from T cells, B-cell-depleted T cells, or PBMCs. Subjects who had been exposed to COVID-19, were actively infected with it, or had recovered from it provided the deeply sampled blood TCRbeta repertoires that made up the dataset. A freely available public database, intended as a resource for researchers studying the immune response to SARS-CoV-2, is where the repertoires were released. The samples were drawn from the first 160 participants of the ongoing ImmuneRACE study and from more than 1,000 subjects provided by 6 global collaborators. Nearly every sample came with metadata listing a de-identified subject ID, COVID-19 status, age in years and sex. Where available, HLA class I and class II types were obtained from metadata supplied by the sample provider rather than from assay-based typing. Beyond this particular receptor, the publication reports: How much clinical and demographic metadata was included differed by source and by participant, and the metadata was provided uncurated.

The immunoSEQ Assay, a bias-controlled multiplex PCR, was used to amplify TCRbeta CDR3 regions from genomic DNA. The paper's processing steps were these. The number of nucleated cells in each sample was estimated by amplification of reference gene primers within the assay. To quantify the absolute abundance of each unique TCRbeta CDR3 rearrangement, sequence reads were collapsed and filtered. For each sample, productive Simpson clonality was calculated by taking the square root of Simpson's diversity index across productive rearrangements. The immuneACCESS repertoire file appears here via TCRdb, limited to in-frame rearrangements. These files lack a portion of the clones; in checked studies, under half of the deficit traces to unresolved V genes, and the cause of the others is not known. The DNA gave D and trimming, while V, J and clone size come from that table. Counted in this sample were approximately 83,000 clones; about 75% of them appeared once. Roughly a tenth of the sample goes to the ten largest clones.

As regards this clone: The specificity of this receptor is unknown. At one end, the junction sequence differs from germline, possibly due to a read error.

Each collaborating institution followed its own protocols to collect whole blood in K2EDTA tubes. For TCRbeta analysis, collaborator samples were shipped as frozen whole blood, as isolated PBMCs, or as DNA extracted from either sample type. CDR1 and CDR2, per the germline V gene (reference sequence), are SSHAT and FNYEAQ. Counted from cysteine to phenylalanine, this CDR3 has 15 amino acids. The retained sequence is limited to the CDR3, 45 bases, with the frame set at the first base. This receptor was obtained from a woman aged 80 or older with acute or convalescent COVID-19. Sequenced input: peripheral blood. The chain is assembled from TRBV7-7 and TRBJ2-5; a stretch of 13 junction bases matches TRBD2. The sequence in DNA is TGTGCTAGCAGCCCAGGACTAGCGGGAGTAGAGACCCAGTACTTC. Translated, it gives CASSPGLAGVETQYF.